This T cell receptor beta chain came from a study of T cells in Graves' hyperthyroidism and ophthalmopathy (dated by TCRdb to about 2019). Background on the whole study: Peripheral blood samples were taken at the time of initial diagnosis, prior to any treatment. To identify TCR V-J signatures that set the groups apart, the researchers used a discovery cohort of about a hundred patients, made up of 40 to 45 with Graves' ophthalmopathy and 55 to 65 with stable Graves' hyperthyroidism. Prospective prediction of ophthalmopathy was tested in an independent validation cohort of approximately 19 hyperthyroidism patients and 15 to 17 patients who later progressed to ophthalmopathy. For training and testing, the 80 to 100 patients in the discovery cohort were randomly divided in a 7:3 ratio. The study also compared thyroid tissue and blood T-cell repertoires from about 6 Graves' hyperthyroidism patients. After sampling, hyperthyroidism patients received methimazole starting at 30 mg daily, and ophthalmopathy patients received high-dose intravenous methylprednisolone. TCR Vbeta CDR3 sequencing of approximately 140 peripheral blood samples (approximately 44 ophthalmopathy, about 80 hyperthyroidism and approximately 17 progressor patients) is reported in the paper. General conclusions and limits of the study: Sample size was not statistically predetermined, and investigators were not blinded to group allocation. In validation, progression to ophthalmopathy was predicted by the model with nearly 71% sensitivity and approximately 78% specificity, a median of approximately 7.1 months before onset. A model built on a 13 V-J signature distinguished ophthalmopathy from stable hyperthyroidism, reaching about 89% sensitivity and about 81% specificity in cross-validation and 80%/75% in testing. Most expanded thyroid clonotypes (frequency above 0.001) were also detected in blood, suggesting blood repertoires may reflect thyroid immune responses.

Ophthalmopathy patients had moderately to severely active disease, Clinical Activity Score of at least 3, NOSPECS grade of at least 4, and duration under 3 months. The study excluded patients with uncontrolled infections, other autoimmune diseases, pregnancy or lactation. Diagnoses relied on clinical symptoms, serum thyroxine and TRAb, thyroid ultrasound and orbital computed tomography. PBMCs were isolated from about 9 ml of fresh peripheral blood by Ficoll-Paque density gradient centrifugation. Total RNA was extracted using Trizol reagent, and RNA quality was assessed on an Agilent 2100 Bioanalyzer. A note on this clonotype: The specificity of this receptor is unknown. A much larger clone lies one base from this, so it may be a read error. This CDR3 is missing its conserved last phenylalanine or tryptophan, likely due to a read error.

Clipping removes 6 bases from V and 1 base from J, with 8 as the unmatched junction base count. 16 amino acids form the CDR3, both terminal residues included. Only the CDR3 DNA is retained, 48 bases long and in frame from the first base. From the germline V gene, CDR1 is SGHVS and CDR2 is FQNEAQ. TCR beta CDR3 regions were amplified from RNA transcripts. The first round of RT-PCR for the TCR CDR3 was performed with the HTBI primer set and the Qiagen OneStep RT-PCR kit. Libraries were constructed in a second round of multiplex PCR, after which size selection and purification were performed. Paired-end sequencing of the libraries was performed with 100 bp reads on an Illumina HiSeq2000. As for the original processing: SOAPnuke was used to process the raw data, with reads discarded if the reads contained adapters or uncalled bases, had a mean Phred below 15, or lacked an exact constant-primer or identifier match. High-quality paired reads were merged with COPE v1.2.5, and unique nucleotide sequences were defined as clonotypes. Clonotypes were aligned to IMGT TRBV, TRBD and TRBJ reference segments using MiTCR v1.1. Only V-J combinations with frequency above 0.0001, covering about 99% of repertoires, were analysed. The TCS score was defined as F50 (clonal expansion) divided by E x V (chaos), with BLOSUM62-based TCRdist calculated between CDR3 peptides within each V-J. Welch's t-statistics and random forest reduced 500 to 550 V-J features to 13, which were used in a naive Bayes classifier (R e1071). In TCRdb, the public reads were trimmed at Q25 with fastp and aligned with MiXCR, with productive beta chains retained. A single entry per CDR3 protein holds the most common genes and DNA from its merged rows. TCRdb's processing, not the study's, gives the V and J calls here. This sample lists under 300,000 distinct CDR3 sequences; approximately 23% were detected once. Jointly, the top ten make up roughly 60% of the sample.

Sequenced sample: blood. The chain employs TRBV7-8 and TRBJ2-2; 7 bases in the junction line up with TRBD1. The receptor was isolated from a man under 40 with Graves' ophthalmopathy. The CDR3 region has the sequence CASRKRGGRNTGELFL. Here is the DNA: TGTGCCAGCAGGAAAAGAGGGGGCCGGAACACCGGGGAGCTGTTTCTT.